Listed here is a single T cell receptor (beta chain). Its specific antigen is unknown. Nothing much larger sits one base from this clone, and base qualities are not available. In the prospective study, participants were roughly 18 to 100 years old, resided in about two dozen geographic areas of the United States, and were enrolled through a virtual design. To assign participants to cohorts, the prospective study relied on clinical history that participants themselves reported in a screening survey and a study questionnaire. Exposed participants were defined as having been in contact with someone with a PCR-confirmed or clinician-diagnosed COVID-19 case within 2 weeks of study entry. In the prospective study, mobile phlebotomists collected whole blood, serum and a nasopharyngeal or oropharyngeal swab from each participant. Over a 2-month period, participants in the prospective study had the option of providing additional blood draws and questionnaires. Prospective study blood samples were shipped either frozen or at room temperature before DNA extraction.

TCRbeta CDR3 regions were amplified from genomic DNA by means of the immunoSEQ Assay, a bias-controlled multiplex PCR. Regarding the original processing steps: The number of nucleated cells in each sample was estimated by amplification of reference gene primers within the assay. To quantify the absolute abundance of each unique TCRbeta CDR3 rearrangement, sequence reads were collapsed and filtered. For each sample, productive Simpson clonality was calculated by taking the square root of Simpson's diversity index across productive rearrangements. TCRdb carries this immuneACCESS record with in-frame sequences only. Its versions omit some clonotypes, under half of them owing to an unresolved V gene in the studies checked, with the rest unexplained. V and J calls and clone size are copied from that table; D and trimming were computed from the DNA. The sample table holds 140,000 to 150,000 clones, of which roughly 84% were seen once. The ten largest account for roughly 5.5% of the sample.

The data were taken from a study of blood T cell repertoires in COVID-19 (dated by TCRdb to about 2020). For the study in its entirety: Samples covering the acute and convalescent phases of COVID-19 were provided by collaborators in the United States, Italy and Spain. The prospective study material was composed of cDNA or gDNA derived from T cells, B-cell-depleted T cells, or PBMCs. Deeply sampled blood TCRbeta repertoires from subjects exposed to, actively infected with, or recovered from COVID-19 were included in the dataset. A freely available public database, intended as a resource for researchers studying the immune response to SARS-CoV-2, is where the repertoires were released. Samples came from the ongoing ImmuneRACE study (first 160 participants) plus 1,254 subjects from 6 global collaborators. A de-identified subject ID, COVID-19 status, age in years and sex were almost always included in the sample metadata. Where HLA class I and class II types were available, the types were taken from metadata supplied by the sample provider, not from assay-based typing. What the authors observed across the whole study: How much clinical and demographic metadata was included differed by source and by participant, and the metadata was provided uncurated.

Trimming removed 6 bases from V and 0 bases from J, leaving 22 bases between the germline ends. In the germline V gene (reference sequence), CDR1 corresponds to LNHDA and CDR2 to SQIVND. The CDR3 measures 18 amino acids from cysteine to phenylalanine. Only the CDR3 DNA is retained, 54 bases long and in frame from the first base. Sequenced sample: PBMCs or T cells enriched from blood (not recorded which). This chain joins TRBV19 to TRBJ2-3; TRBD2 is possibly the D segment (6 matching bases). This clonotype was obtained from a woman between 50 and 59 years old who had been exposed to COVID-19. This receptor has the CDR3 CASSSLVEGRTSTDTQYF. Here is the DNA: TGTGCCAGTAGCTCCCTGGTGGAGGGCCGTACTAGCACAGATACGCAGTATTTT.